This entry concerns a single T cell receptor (beta chain). As TCR cDNA was made by 5'RACE template switching, a universal primer site and UMIs were added. Each CDR3 protein is one row after TCRdb ran MiXCR on the 5' RACE reads. In the table there are more than 80,000 distinct CDR3 sequences, under 7% of which are singletons. This specimen belongs to a study of T cells after yellow fever vaccination. The CDR3 contains 15 residues. V was cut by 5 bases and J by 7 bases, with 21 bases left in between. The receptor's source is a man younger than 35 who received the YFV17D yellow fever vaccine. The chain uses TRBV12-3 or TRBV12-4 and TRBJ2-7; possibly TRBD2 for D (6 bases). The material sequenced was CD8+ T cells sorted from PBMCs, taken 10 days after the yellow fever booster vaccination. CDR3 residues: CASSPPGLPEGEQYF. The CDR3 DNA reads TGTGCCAGCAGTCCTCCGGGACTCCCCGAGGGAGAGCAGTACTTC.